Here is one TCR beta chain with its context. TCRdb fed the 5' RACE reads into MiXCR, producing one record per CDR3 protein. The data show about 62,000 distinct CDR3 sequences, with almost 30% seen just once and 2% to 2.5% held by the top ten. The CDR3 sequence is 13 residues long. Germline CDR1 is KGHDR and CDR2 is SFDVKD. Trimming left V 4 bases short and J 2 bases short, with 8 bases between. Input material: tumor-infiltrating naive CD4+ T cells sorted from the breast tumor. The subset: naive CD4+ T cells, CD4+CD45RA+CD25-. The sequence derives from a female donor with breast cancer. The chain recombines TRBV24-1 with TRBJ2-7, with D uncertain. The CDR3 protein is CATSDPLTYEQYF. In nucleotides, the CDR3 is TGTGCCACCAGTGACCCCCTGACCTACGAGCAGTACTTC.